One and the same sample provided the 25 T cell receptor beta chains below, sequenced in a study of CD8 T cells in Susac syndrome (dated by TCRdb to the late 2010s). Library method: the immunoSEQ multiplex PCR assay. RNA was extracted with the RNeasy kit and roughly 0.45 to 1 ug was reverse transcribed using random hexamers. TCRdb handled the public reads itself, with Q25 trimming in fastp and clone calling in MiXCR, and kept productive beta chains. Identical CDR3 proteins give one entry, which carries the most common genes and DNA. Recorded for this sample are approximately 150,000 distinct CDR3 sequences; about 90% of them occurred a single time. Around 0.087% of the sample is in the top ten clones. Sequenced sample: CD4+ T cells from PBMCs. The receptors shown here come from a human donor in good health.

The chain has TRBV7-8 and TRBJ2-2; D may be TRBD1 (5 bases). The V end lost 5 bases, the J end lost 6 bases, and 16 bases lay between the germline ends. Germline CDR1 SGHVS, CDR2 FQNEAQ. The length of the CDR3 is 15 residues. The CDR3 sequence: CASSPPYRIAGELFF. CDR3 DNA sequence: TGTGCCAGCAGCCCACCCTACAGGATAGCCGGGGAGCTGTTTTTT.

The chain carries TRBV25-1 and TRBJ2-3; a weak D match, TRBD1 (6 bases). Trimming shortened V by 3 bases and J by 4 bases, and 11 bases separated the two germline ends. Germline V gives CDR1 MGHDK, CDR2 SYGVNS. This CDR3 has 14 residues. DNA for the CDR3: TGTGCCAGCAGTGATAGACAGGCATCAGATACGCAGTATTTT. It codes for CASSDRQASDTQYF.

The chain uses TRBV6-2 or TRBV6-3 and TRBJ2-1, with D perhaps matching TRBD1 or TRBD2 (5 bases each). This CDR3 is 12 amino acids long. V dropped 5 bases and J dropped 12 bases, with 14 bases sitting between them. Germline CDR1 and CDR2: MNHEY and SVGEGT. This CDR3 reads CASSATRGWQFF. CDR3 nucleotide sequence: TGTGCCAGCAGTGCAACTAGGGGATGGCAGTTCTTC.

The V and J genes are TRBV19 and TRBJ2-3, with a weak D call TRBD1 (5 bases). There are 13 residues in the CDR3. V lost 5 bases, J lost 2 bases, and 8 bases lay in between. CDR1 and CDR2 (germline): LNHDA, SQIVND (reference sequence). CDR3 sequence reads: CASSPGYTDTQYF. CDR3 nucleotides: TGTGCCAGTAGTCCAGGGTACACAGATACGCAGTATTTT.

This chain joins TRBV11-2 and TRBJ2-7, with 7 bases identical to TRBD1. CDR1 is SGHAT and CDR2 is FQNNGV in the germline V gene. Losses at the gene ends were 4 bases for V and 0 bases for J; bases not matched to a gene: 9. CDR3 size: 16 residues. The CDR3 DNA reads as TGTGCCAGCAGCTCTTATCGGGACAGTGCCTCCTACGAGCAGTACTTC. As protein: CASSSYRDSASYEQYF.

This clonotype was seen a few times. The chain is built from TRBV6-5 and TRBJ1-6, with unresolved D. Germline CDR1 MNHEY, CDR2 SVGAGI. V was cut by 5 bases and J by 8 bases, with 10 bases left in between. The CDR3 extends over 13 amino acids. In nucleotides, the CDR3 is TGTGCCAGCAGTCAGGCCCATGATTCACCCCTCCACTTT. The encoded protein is CASSQAHDSPLHF.

J is TRBJ2-7 and V is TRBV4-1, with D hard to call. The V gene's germline CDR1 is MGHRA and CDR2 YSYEKL. Trimming removed 1 base from V and 3 bases from J, with 4 bases in between. The CDR3 has 12 amino acids. The CDR3, as DNA: TGCGCCAGCAGCCAAGGTATCTACGAGCAGTACTTC. Amino acids: CASSQGIYEQYF.

The V call is TRBV7-2, the J call TRBJ1-1, with D perhaps matching TRBD1 (6 bases). The CDR3 sequence is 15 residues long. Germline assignment: CDR1 SGHTA and CDR2 FQGNSA. The V end was cut by 1 base, the J end by 4 bases, with 13 bases between. DNA for the CDR3: TGTGCCAGCAGCTTAGGGGCAGGGGAGGGCACTGAAGCTTTCTTT. It codes for CASSLGAGEGTEAFF.

This sequence joins TRBV10-3 and TRBJ2-5; D tentatively reads TRBD1 or TRBD2 (5 bases each). V was clipped by 5 bases and J by 4 bases, with 14 bases between them. CDR3 size: 14 residues. Germline V gene lookup returns CDR1 ENHRY and CDR2 SYGVKD. As DNA, the CDR3 is TGTGCCATCAGTTTGGGACCCTCTGGAGAGACCCAGTACTTC. Its translation is CAISLGPSGETQYF.

Only one count was recorded for this clonotype. The V call is TRBV29-1, the J call TRBJ1-2; D perhaps matches TRBD1 (5 bases). The germline CDR1 and CDR2 sequences are SQVTM and ANQGSEA. The CDR3 is 13 amino acids. Trimming cost V 3 bases and J 6 bases, with 14 bases left between them. The CDR3 coding sequence is TGCAGCGTTGACGTCGGGGGAGGGGATGGCTACACCTTC. Protein: CSVDVGGGDGYTF. Complete variable domain (other parts from reference TRBV29-1 and TRBJ1-2): SAVISQKPSRDICQRGTSLTIQCQVDSQVTMMFWYRQQPGQSLTLIATANQGSEATYESGFVIDKFPISRPNLTFSTLTVSNMSPEDSSIYLCSVDVGGGDGYTFGSGTRLTVV.

The chain has TRBV3-1 and TRBJ1-2, with D possibly being TRBD1 (5 bases). CDR1 LGHDT and CDR2 YNNKEL come from the germline V gene (reference sequence). The CDR3 sequence is 14 residues long. Trimming shortened V by 4 bases and J by 4 bases, and 13 bases separated the two germline ends. The CDR3 coding sequence is TGTGCCAGCAGCCCAGACGGGGCGTCCTATGGCTACACCTTC. Translation gives CASSPDGASYGYTF.

V and J are TRBV5-1 and TRBJ2-1, with 11 bases fitting TRBD2. Trimming took 4 bases from V and 9 from J; bases not matched to a gene: 6. Germline lookup yields CDR1 SGHRS and CDR2 YFSETQ. The length of the CDR3 is 14 residues. CDR3 region: CASSRTSGSAEQFF. Written as DNA, the CDR3 is TGCGCCAGCAGCCGTACTAGCGGGAGTGCTGAGCAGTTCTTC.

The chain couples TRBV30 to TRBJ2-5; D may be TRBD1 (7 bases). V gave up 3 bases and J gave up 5 bases, with 13 bases separating them. Germline loops: CDR1 GTSNPN, CDR2 SVGIG (reference sequence). CDR3 size: 13 residues. The CDR3 protein is CAWRGGGAETQYF. The DNA of the CDR3 is TGTGCCTGGAGAGGAGGGGGCGCGGAGACCCAGTACTTC.

For the CDR3, the DNA is TGCGCCTTCCCCGCCGGGACAGGGGTATCCGAGCAGTACTTC. Translation gives CAFPAGTGVSEQYF. The rearrangement uses TRBV10-1 and TRBJ2-7; 10 nucleotides match TRBD1. The J segment lost 6 bases and the V segment lost 11 bases, leaving 13 bases of the junction unmatched. Germline loops: CDR1 WNHNN, CDR2 SYGVQD (reference sequence). CDR3 length equals 14 residues.

CDR3 amino acids: CASSMTSGRASDTQYF. The CDR3 region has the DNA TGTGCCAGCTCAATGACTAGCGGGAGGGCCTCAGATACGCAGTATTTT. This sequence joins TRBV18 and TRBJ2-3; 14 bases fit TRBD2. Germline V gene sequence: CDR1 KGHSH, CDR2 LQKENI. Losses at the gene ends were 5 bases for V and 4 bases for J; bases not matched to a gene: 5. This CDR3 comprises 16 residues.

The genes are TRBV29-1 and TRBJ1-1, with 9 bases fitting TRBD1. After removal of 6 bases from V and 5 bases from J, the junction contained 7 bases not matched to a gene. Germline V gene sequence: CDR1 SQVTM, CDR2 ANQGSEA. The CDR3 is 13 amino acids. The CDR3 coding sequence is TGCAGCGTCCCTGGACAGGGGAGGACTGAAGCTTTCTTT. Translated: CSVPGQGRTEAFF.

This clonotype was seen just once. V is TRBV10-3 and J is TRBJ2-7; 12 positions match TRBD1. This CDR3 spans 14 amino acids. Germline values: CDR1 ENHRY, CDR2 SYGVKD. Trimming at V came to 6 bases and at J to 4 bases, leaving 4 bases not matched to a gene. The CDR3 loop reads CAIRGQGAEYEQYF. The CDR3 DNA reads TGTGCCATCAGGGGACAGGGGGCGGAGTACGAGCAGTACTTC.

This chain joins TRBV6-5 and TRBJ1-3; possibly TRBD1 for D (6 bases). Trimming took 0 bases from V and 4 from J, leaving 10 bases between them. CDR3 length equals 15 residues. Germline V gene sequence: CDR1 MNHEY, CDR2 SVGAGI. The CDR3 coding sequence is TGTGCCAGCAGTTACTCCAGGGGCACCGGAAACACCATATATTTT. Protein sequence: CASSYSRGTGNTIYF.

The CDR3 reads CASSLLKETQYF. The CDR3 region has the DNA TGTGCCAGCAGCTTATTGAAGGAGACCCAGTACTTC. The rearrangement links TRBV7-2 to TRBJ2-5; D is unresolved. Trimming took off 2 bases at V and 5 bases at J, with 6 bases between the two ends. Germline V gene lookup returns CDR1 SGHTA and CDR2 FQGNSA. The CDR3 contains 12 residues.

This rearrangement joins TRBV18 to TRBJ2-7; D may match TRBD1 or TRBD2 (6 bases each). V gave up 4 bases and J gave up 2 bases, with 12 bases separating them. The CDR3 sequence is 14 residues long. Germline V gene sequence: CDR1 KGHSH, CDR2 LQKENI. CDR3 sequence (DNA): TGTGCCAGCTCACTCCCGGGGGCACCCTACGAGCAGTACTTC. This codes for CASSLPGAPYEQYF.

V usage is TRBV28 and J usage is TRBJ2-7; D possibly uses TRBD1 or TRBD2 (6 bases each). Trimming removed 6 bases at V and 0 bases at J, with 12 bases between. The V gene's germline CDR1 is MDHEN and CDR2 SYDVKM. This CDR3 contains 14 residues. The CDR3 protein is CASSEGGSSYEQYF. The DNA of the CDR3 is TGTGCCAGCAGCGAGGGGGGAAGCTCCTACGAGCAGTACTTC.

The V and J genes are TRBV20-1 and TRBJ1-1; 7 nucleotides match TRBD1. CDR1 is DFQATT, CDR2 SNEGSKA, per germline (reference sequence). The CDR3 sequence is 16 residues long. The J segment lost 2 bases and the V segment lost 1 base, leaving 10 bases of the junction unmatched. The CDR3, as DNA: TGCAGTGCTAGAGTTGCGAGAACAGGGGTAAACACTGAAGCTTTCTTT. This sequence encodes CSARVARTGVNTEAFF.

V gene TRBV4-3 combines with J gene TRBJ2-1; D may be TRBD2 (5 bases). Germline values: CDR1 LGHNA, CDR2 YSLEER. V was cut by 0 bases and J by 8 bases, with 14 bases left in between. This CDR3 is built from 15 residues. This chain's CDR3 is CASSQDFLAFDEQFF. The CDR3 DNA sequence: TGCGCCAGCAGCCAAGATTTCCTAGCATTCGATGAGCAGTTCTTC.

This chain links TRBV7-8 with TRBJ1-2; TRBD1 aligns across 7 bases. Germline V gene data show CDR1 as SGHVS and CDR2 as FQNEAQ. The length of the CDR3 is 16 residues. After removal of 6 bases from V and 8 bases from J, the junction contained 18 bases not matched to a gene. This CDR3 is CASREAPTTGMKGYTF. DNA for the CDR3: TGTGCCAGCAGGGAGGCCCCAACGACAGGGATGAAGGGCTACACCTTC.

The chain employs TRBV3-1 and TRBJ2-5; 9 bases line up with TRBD2. Germline trimming cut 6 bases from V and 2 bases from J; bases unmatched to any gene: 4. The CDR3 runs 14 residues. Germline values: CDR1 LGHDT, CDR2 YNNKEL (reference sequence). The CDR3 loop is CASRDSGGQETQYF. CDR3 in DNA: TGTGCCAGCAGAGATAGCGGGGGACAAGAGACCCAGTACTTC.